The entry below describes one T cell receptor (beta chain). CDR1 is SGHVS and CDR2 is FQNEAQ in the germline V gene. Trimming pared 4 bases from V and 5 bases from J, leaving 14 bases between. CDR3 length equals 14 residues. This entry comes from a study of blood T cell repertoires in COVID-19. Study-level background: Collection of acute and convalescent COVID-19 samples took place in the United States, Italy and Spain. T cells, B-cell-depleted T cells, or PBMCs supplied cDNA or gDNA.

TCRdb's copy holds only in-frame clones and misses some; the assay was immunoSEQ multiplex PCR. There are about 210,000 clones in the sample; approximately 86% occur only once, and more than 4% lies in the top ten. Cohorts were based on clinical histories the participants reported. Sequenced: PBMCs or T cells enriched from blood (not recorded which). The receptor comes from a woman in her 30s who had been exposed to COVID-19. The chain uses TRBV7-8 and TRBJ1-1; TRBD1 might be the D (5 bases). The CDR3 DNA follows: TGTGCCAGCAGCTCGAACCCGTCAGGGACTGAAGCTTTCTTT. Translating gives CASSSNPSGTEAFF.